These 27 T cell receptor beta chains share one sample of origin, sequenced in a study of CXCR3-negative and CXCR3-positive naive CD8 T cells (dated by TCRdb to about 2019). Sequenced on a NextSeq 550. The Human TCR Profiling Kit (MiLaboratory) was used to prepare UMI-labeled 5' RACE TRB cDNA libraries. TCRdb reprocessed the reads and assigns one entry to each CDR3 protein sequence, leaving out DNA. The sample table holds 20,000 to 30,000 distinct CDR3 sequences. Together, the top ten hold 2.5% to 3% of the sample. The sequenced sample was naive CXCR3- CD8+ T cells from blood. Per the publication, the cell subset or site label means: CD45RO-CCR7+CD27+CD95- naive CD8+ T cells lacking CXCR3 (TNR3-). These receptors were collected from a human donor in good health. Some clones in this sample may be carry-over from other donors' samples.

V gene TRBV15 combines with J gene TRBJ2-2. This CDR3 spans 13 amino acids. CDR1 and CDR2 from the germline V gene are LNHNV and YYDKDF (reference sequence). The CDR3 spells CATAVGFPGELFF.

The J gene is TRBJ2-2, the V gene TRBV28; the TCRdb D gene call, TRBD2, has no DNA to confirm it. The CDR3 extends over 16 amino acids. CDR1 and CDR2 from the germline V gene are MDHEN and SYDVKM. CDR3 protein: CASSWGRLAGTGELFF.

The V gene is TRBV4-3, the J gene TRBJ1-5; TCRdb returns TRBD1, unconfirmable since there is no DNA. Germline assignment: CDR1 LGHNA and CDR2 YSLEER. There are 16 residues in the CDR3. The CDR3: CASSQDRTGGGKPQHF.

This CDR3 reads CASIPRWVRYNQPQHF. V gene TRBV28 combines with J gene TRBJ1-5. The germline V gene encodes CDR1 MDHEN and CDR2 SYDVKM. The CDR3 consists of 16 residues.

J is TRBJ1-2 and V is TRBV7-8; TCRdb proposes TRBD1, but this gene call is untestable without DNA. This CDR3 is built from 14 residues. Germline CDR1 and CDR2: SGHVS and FQNEAQ. CDR3 protein: CASSLGDSIYGYTF.

The J gene is TRBJ1-5, the V gene TRBV5-1; no DNA is available, so the TRBD1 call from TCRdb remains unchecked. Germline CDR1 is SGHRS and CDR2 is YFSETQ. The CDR3 spans 14 residues. CDR3 sequence reads: CASSLEGAGQPQHF. The whole variable domain, remainder taken from reference TRBV5-1 and TRBJ1-5, is KAGVTQTPRYLIKTRGQQVTLSCSPISGHRSVSWYQQTPGQGLQFLFEYFSETQRNKGNFPGRFSGRQFSNSRSEMNVSTLELGDSALYLCASSLEGAGQPQHFGDGTRLSIL.

V is TRBV6-6 and J is TRBJ2-7; TCRdb's D gene call, TRBD1, goes unchecked for lack of DNA. The CDR3 has 16 residues. Germline V CDR1 and CDR2: MNHNY, SVGAGI (reference sequence). The CDR3 region is CASSPHGTGGTHEQYF.

V is TRBV9 and J is TRBJ1-1. This CDR3 is built from 14 residues. Germline lookup yields CDR1 SGDLS and CDR2 YYNGEE. CDR3 sequence: CASSGVLANTEAFF.

J is TRBJ2-7 and V is TRBV10-3; checking the TCRdb D call of TRBD1 is not possible without DNA. Germline CDR1 ENHRY, CDR2 SYGVKD. The length of the CDR3 is 17 residues. The chain's CDR3 is CAIGGGTRDNLSYEQYF.

The chain is built from TRBV12-3 or TRBV12-4 and TRBJ2-7. The CDR3 totals 13 residues. The CDR3 sequence: CASSQDGIYEQYF.

The chain links TRBV20-1 to TRBJ2-5. The germline V gene encodes CDR1 DFQATT and CDR2 SNEGSKA (reference sequence). The length of the CDR3 is 14 residues. CDR3: CSARVRRWGETQYF.

The CDR3 here is CASSLDLYEQYF. V gene TRBV5-6 combines with J gene TRBJ2-7. Germline CDR1 reads SGHDT; CDR2 reads YYEEEE. The CDR3 runs to 12 residues. Supplemented by reference TRBV5-6 and TRBJ2-7, the full variable domain reads DAGVTQSPTHLIKTRGQQVTLRCSPKSGHDTVSWYQQALGQGPQFIFQYYEEEERQRGNFPDRFSGHQFPNYSSELNVNALLLGDSALYLCASSLDLYEQYFGPGTRLTVT.

The rearrangement joins TRBV7-2 to TRBJ2-7; TCRdb indicates TRBD1, and absent DNA this call remains unverified. The CDR3 is 15 amino acids. The germline gives CDR1 SGHTA, CDR2 FQGNSA. Here the CDR3 reads CASSSFTGPSYEQYF.

J is TRBJ2-4 and V is TRBV29-1. CDR3 length: 12 amino acids. From germline, CDR1 is SQVTM and CDR2 ANQGSEA. The CDR3: CSVQSGKNIQYF.

This chain connects TRBV29-1 to TRBJ2-2. Germline lookup yields CDR1 SQVTM and CDR2 ANQGSEA. CDR3 length equals 13 residues. CDR3 protein: CSAVIDNTGELFF.

The chain has TRBV29-1 and TRBJ1-1. Germline V gene sequence: CDR1 SQVTM, CDR2 ANQGSEA. The CDR3 has 11 amino acids. The CDR3 sequence: CSVPWNTEAFF.

The chain joins TRBV20-1 to TRBJ2-7; TCRdb selects TRBD1, and the lack of DNA leaves this call unchecked. The CDR3 runs to 15 residues. Germline CDR1 and CDR2: DFQATT and SNEGSKA (reference sequence). The CDR3 reads CSALRTGGQSYEQYF.

The rearrangement uses TRBV20-1 and TRBJ2-1; TCRdb selects TRBD2, and the lack of DNA leaves this call unchecked. In germline, CDR1 is DFQATT, CDR2 SNEGSKA (reference sequence). The CDR3 loop spans 14 amino acids. CDR3 region: CSARSNGGTEGQFF.

The gene calls are TRBV28 and TRBJ2-7; TCRdb's D gene call, TRBD1, goes unchecked for lack of DNA. The CDR3 contains 14 residues. Looked up from germline, CDR1 is MDHEN and CDR2 is SYDVKM. CDR3 sequence: CASIGTGGPYEQYF.

The chain employs TRBV7-9 and TRBJ1-4; TCRdb reports TRBD1, a call that lacks DNA to check it against. CDR3 length: 15 amino acids. CDR1 is SEHNR and CDR2 is FQNEAQ in the germline V gene (reference sequence). This CDR3 reads CASSPRQGTDEKLFF.

The chain carries TRBV2 and TRBJ2-7; as DNA is missing, the TRBD2 call by TCRdb cannot be tested. Looked up from germline, CDR1 is SNHLY and CDR2 is FYNNEI. The CDR3 runs 14 residues. The CDR3 loop is CASSGTSERNEQYF.

The CDR3: CASSLTGWSYNEQFF. V is TRBV7-3 and J is TRBJ2-1. Germline V gene sequence: CDR1 SGHTA, CDR2 FQGTGA. CDR3 length: 15 residues.

The chain couples TRBV25-1 to TRBJ2-7. There are 14 residues in the CDR3. The germline V gene has CDR1 MGHDK and CDR2 SYGVNS. CDR3: CASSELGNSYEQYF.

V gene TRBV15 combines with J gene TRBJ2-7; the D call of TRBD1 rests on TCRdb alone, since no DNA is present to check it. CDR3 length: 15 amino acids. Germline CDR1 LNHNV, CDR2 YYDKDF (reference sequence). This CDR3 is CATSSPGTNDYEQYF.

The chain couples TRBV7-2 to TRBJ1-3; without DNA, the TCRdb call of TRBD1 cannot be checked. The length of the CDR3 is 15 residues. CDR1 is SGHTA, CDR2 FQGNSA, per germline. The CDR3 spells CASTIPQGNGNTIYF.

This chain connects TRBV11-1 to TRBJ2-7; TCRdb reports TRBD1, a call that lacks DNA to check it against. CDR1 and CDR2 from the germline V gene are SGHAT and FQDESV (reference sequence). The CDR3 consists of 15 residues. The CDR3: CASSLHRGYSYEQYF.

V and J are TRBV6-4 and TRBJ2-1; TCRdb picks TRBD1, but there is no DNA to check that call. Germline V lookup: CDR1 MRHNA, CDR2 SNTAGT. The CDR3 is made up of 15 amino acids. The CDR3 loop is CASSEEDRVYNEQFF.